Each of the 14 T cell receptor beta chains below was sequenced from the same sample in a study of shared clonotypes between healthy human individuals. The method was immunoSEQ multiplex PCR; TCRdb's version includes in-frame clones alone and lacks a portion of them. The table lists roughly 2.2 million clones, 85% to 95% of them singletons. Sequencing was done on a sample of naive CD4+ T cells from PBMCs. Described subset: CD45RA+ positively selected. These receptors were obtained from a man aged 18 to 30 in good health. Some clones in this sample may be carry-over from other donors' samples.

J is TRBJ2-5 and V is TRBV9; TRBD2 matches at 14 bases. The junction had 4 bases not matched to a gene; V was cut back by 4 bases and J by 2 bases. The CDR3 spans 16 residues. CDR1 is SGDLS and CDR2 is YYNGEE in the germline V gene. The CDR3 here is CASSSGLAGGQETQYF. Here the CDR3 DNA reads TGTGCCAGCAGCTCCGGACTAGCGGGAGGTCAAGAGACCCAGTACTTC.

The J gene is TRBJ1-4, the V gene TRBV6-1; 8 bases match TRBD1. Per germline, CDR1 MNHNS and CDR2 SASEGT. The CDR3 runs to 15 residues. V gave up 4 bases and J gave up 2 bases; unmatched junction bases: 3. CDR3 protein: CASSGRGPTNEKLFF. Here the CDR3 DNA reads TGTGCCAGCAGTGGCAGGGGGCCCACTAATGAAAAACTGTTTTTT.

Notes on this clone: Other nucleotide sequences from this sample produce the same CDR3. J is TRBJ2-7 and V is TRBV18; unclear D gene. Trimming cost V 3 bases and J 0 bases, with 6 bases left between them. CDR1 and CDR2 (germline): KGHSH, LQKENI. The CDR3 extends over 13 amino acids. CDR3 sequence: CASSPPSSYEQYF. DNA for the CDR3: TGTGCCAGCTCACCCCCCAGCTCCTACGAGCAGTACTTC. The entire variable domain, with the rest obtained from reference TRBV18 and TRBJ2-7, is as follows: NAGVMQNPRHLVRRRGQEARLRCSPMKGHSHVYWYRQLPEEGLKFMVYLQKENIIDESGMPKERFSAEFPKEGPSILRIQQVVRGDSAAYFCASSPPSSYEQYFGPGTRLTVT.

With respect to this clone: This CDR3 is also generated by other DNA sequences in the sample. This chain links TRBV5-1 with TRBJ2-3; D perhaps matches TRBD2 (6 bases). V was shortened by 4 bases and J by 1 base, with 10 bases between the two germline ends. Germline lookup yields CDR1 SGHRS and CDR2 YFSETQ. CDR3 length: 14 residues. The CDR3 reads CASSLGLRTDTQYF. As DNA, the CDR3 is TGCGCCAGCAGCCTGGGACTCCGCACAGATACGCAGTATTTT.

The rearrangement uses TRBV29-1 and TRBJ2-3, with D possibly TRBD1 on 6 matching bases. V lost 3 bases to trimming and J lost 3 bases, with 22 bases between them. Per germline, CDR1 SQVTM and CDR2 ANQGSEA. This CDR3 spans 17 amino acids. The CDR3 coding sequence is TGCAGCGTTGATGGGAGTCACAGGGATGGCAGGACAGATACGCAGTATTTT. Protein sequence: CSVDGSHRDGRTDTQYF.

The chain links TRBV10-3 to TRBJ1-5, with 7 bases fitting TRBD1. Losses at the gene ends were 6 bases for V and 3 bases for J; bases not matched to a gene: 5. CDR1 and CDR2 from the germline V gene are ENHRY and SYGVKD. The length of the CDR3 is 14 residues. CDR3 DNA: TGTGCCATCAGGGCTGGACAGGACAATCAGCCCCAGCATTTT. Amino acid sequence: CAIRAGQDNQPQHF.

This clone was found a few times. This chain joins TRBV10-1 and TRBJ1-1; TRBD1 might be the D (6 bases). Trimming removed 0 bases at V and 4 bases at J, with 12 bases between. Germline values: CDR1 WNHNN, CDR2 SYGVQD (reference sequence). The CDR3 runs to 15 residues. The CDR3 coding sequence is TGCGCCAGCAGTGAGTCCTTGGTCAGGGGCACTGAAGCTTTCTTT. It yields the protein CASSESLVRGTEAFF.

About this clone itself: Other DNA sequences from this sample encode an identical CDR3 as well. This sequence joins TRBV6-5 and TRBJ2-7; D is uncertain. The CDR3 runs 8 residues. V gave up 9 bases and J gave up 4 bases, with 1 base separating them. The germline V gene has CDR1 MNHEY and CDR2 SVGAGI. CDR3 sequence: CARYEQYF. The DNA for the CDR3 is TGTGCCAGGTACGAGCAGTACTTC.

The chain couples TRBV5-6 to TRBJ2-5; TRBD1 matches at 10 bases. The germline V gene has CDR1 SGHDT and CDR2 YYEEEE. Trimming cost V 10 bases and J 3 bases; bases outside gene matches: 6. The CDR3 has 13 residues. Here the CDR3 reads CAGKGQGEETQYF. The CDR3 DNA is TGTGCCGGGAAAGGACAGGGGGAAGAGACCCAGTACTTC. The full variable domain, rest sourced from reference TRBV5-6 and TRBJ2-5, is DAGVTQSPTHLIKTRGQQVTLRCSPKSGHDTVSWYQQALGQGPQFIFQYYEEEERQRGNFPDRFSGHQFPNYSSELNVNALLLGDSALYLCAGKGQGEETQYFGPGTRLLVL.

The chain couples TRBV2 to TRBJ1-6, with a possible D match to TRBD1 (6 bases). CDR1 and CDR2 from the germline V gene are SNHLY and FYNNEI. Deletions cut 4 bases from V and 9 bases from J, with 10 bases between. CDR3 length equals 13 residues. The CDR3 sequence is CASSGEGGSPLHF. The CDR3 region has the DNA TGTGCCAGCAGTGGGGAAGGGGGTTCACCCCTCCACTTT.

V and J are TRBV18 and TRBJ1-1; weak D call: TRBD1 (6 bases). Trimming stripped 3 bases from V and 4 bases from J, with 15 bases between. The CDR3 has 15 residues. Germline CDR1 is KGHSH and CDR2 is LQKENI. DNA of the CDR3: TGTGCCAGCTCACCTTATGCAGGGGACGGCACTGAAGCTTTCTTT. Translating it yields CASSPYAGDGTEAFF.

The chain couples TRBV28 to TRBJ1-5; no firm D call. This CDR3 contains 14 residues. CDR1 MDHEN and CDR2 SYDVKM come from the germline V gene. V shed 6 bases and J shed 9 bases, with 18 bases lying between them. The CDR3 region is CASRRASPAGPQHF. The DNA of the CDR3 is TGTGCCAGCAGACGCGCCAGTCCAGCAGGGCCCCAGCATTTT. Drawing the rest from reference TRBV28 and TRBJ1-5, the complete variable domain is DVKVTQSSRYLVKRTGEKVFLECVQDMDHENMFWYRQDPGLGLRLIYFSYDVKMKEKGDIPEGYSVSREKKERFSLILESASTNQTSMYLCASRRASPAGPQHFGDGTRLSIL.

The chain has TRBV5-1 and TRBJ1-2, with TRBD1 identical over 12 bases. Losses at the gene ends were 2 bases for V and 4 bases for J; bases not matched to a gene: 12. The CDR3 spans 18 residues. Germline-derived CDR1 and CDR2 are SGHRS and YFSETQ. CDR3 in DNA: TGCGCCAGCAGCTTCGCCCCGGGACAGGGGGCGCTGGGCTATGGCTACACCTTC. Its translation is CASSFAPGQGALGYGYTF.

CDR3 DNA sequence: TGTGCCAGCAGCTTAGTTTTGAGAGGGTGGGAGACCCAGTACTTC. It specifies CASSLVLRGWETQYF. The rearrangement links TRBV7-9 to TRBJ2-5, with D perhaps matching TRBD2 (5 bases). The germline CDR1 and CDR2 sequences are SEHNR and FQNEAQ (reference sequence). The CDR3 runs to 15 residues. The germline V and J ends were trimmed by 1 base and 5 bases, with 14 bases remaining between them.